This TCR beta chain appears in the sequencing data of a study of a mutant IDH1 vaccine in newly diagnosed glioma. Study context: Previous treatment comprised radiotherapy, temozolomide, or both, mostly both. Study-wide results and limits: Pseudoprogression seemed unrelated to changes in top peripheral T cell clonotypes.

Turning to this clone: Its antigen is unidentified.

The repertoire was sequenced with immunoSEQ multiplex PCR; TCRdb's copy has only in-frame clones and lacks some. Counted here are about 96,000 clones, around four fifths occurring once; the ten biggest clones make up roughly 6.9%. As to time point: baseline, week 1 (first vaccination visit). Treatment meaning: pre-vaccination baseline after standard-of-care therapy. New astrocytomas of WHO grade 3 or 4 that were IDH1-mutant and ATRX-lost were found in the donors. This receptor was identified in a man between 40 and 49 years old with glioma. The material was PBMCs, obtained from a glioma patient treated with radiotherapy, temozolomide or both.

The CDR3 nucleotides are TGCGCCAGCAGCTTGGAAAGGGGCATATGGAACACTGAAGCTTTCTTT. Encoded protein: CASSLERGIWNTEAFF. The chain links TRBV5-1 to TRBJ1-1, with D maybe TRBD1 (5 bases). This CDR3 spans 16 amino acids. Trimming left V 0 bases short and J 1 base short, with 13 bases between. Germline-derived CDR1 and CDR2 are SGHRS and YFSETQ.